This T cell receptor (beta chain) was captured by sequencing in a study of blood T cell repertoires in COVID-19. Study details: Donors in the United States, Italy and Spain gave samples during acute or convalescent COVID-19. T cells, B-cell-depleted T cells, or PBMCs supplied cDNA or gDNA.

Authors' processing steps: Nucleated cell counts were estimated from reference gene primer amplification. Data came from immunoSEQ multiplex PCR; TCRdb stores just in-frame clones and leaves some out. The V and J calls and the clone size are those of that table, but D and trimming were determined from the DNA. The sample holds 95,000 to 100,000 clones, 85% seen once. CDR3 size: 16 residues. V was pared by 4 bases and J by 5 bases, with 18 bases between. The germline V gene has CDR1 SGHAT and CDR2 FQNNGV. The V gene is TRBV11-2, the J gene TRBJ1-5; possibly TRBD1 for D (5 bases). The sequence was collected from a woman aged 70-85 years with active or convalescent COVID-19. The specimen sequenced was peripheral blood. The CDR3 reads CASSSSGAANYQPQHF. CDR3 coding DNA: TGTGCCAGCAGCTCCAGCGGGGCCGCGAATTATCAGCCCCAGCATTTT.